Below, 22 T cell receptor beta chains from the same sample are listed, as sequenced in a study of blood T cell repertoires in COVID-19. Sequencing used immunoSEQ multiplex PCR; TCRdb keeps in-frame clones, though not all of them. The sample holds around 250,000 clones; around 90% are singletons and the top ten take 2.1%. The specimen was peripheral blood. Source of these receptors: a woman aged 60-75 years with COVID-19, enrolled during active disease.

The chain uses TRBV7-9 and TRBJ2-7; D is unresolved. Germline V gene data show CDR1 as SEHNR and CDR2 as FQNEAQ (reference sequence). V gave up 5 bases and J gave up 0 bases, with 11 bases separating them. CDR3 length equals 14 residues. The CDR3 sequence is CASSPRSSSYEQYF. For the CDR3, the DNA is TGTGCCAGCAGCCCGCGGTCCAGCTCCTACGAGCAGTACTTC.

This clone turned up a few times. This chain links TRBV6-5 with TRBJ1-1; D is perhaps TRBD1 (6 bases). Germline V gene sequence: CDR1 MNHEY, CDR2 SVGAGI. CDR3 length: 15 residues. Trimming removed 6 bases from V and 1 base from J, with 15 bases in between. The CDR3 DNA is TGTGCCAGCAGACCAATACAGGGAAAGAACACTGAAGCTTTCTTT. Protein: CASRPIQGKNTEAFF.

The V gene is TRBV7-2, the J gene TRBJ1-5, with no clear D. Germline lookup yields CDR1 SGHTA and CDR2 FQGNSA. The CDR3 runs to 15 residues. V gave up 6 bases and J gave up 5 bases, with 17 bases separating them. The CDR3 loop reads CASSPDGVGYQPQHF. DNA for the CDR3: TGTGCCAGCAGTCCAGACGGGGTTGGTTATCAGCCCCAGCATTTT. Supplemented by reference TRBV7-2 and TRBJ1-5, the full variable domain reads GAGVSQSPSNKVTEKGKDVELRCDPISGHTALYWYRQSLGQGLEFLIYFQGNSAPDKSGLPSDRFSAERTGGSVSTLTIQRTQQEDSAVYLCASSPDGVGYQPQHFGDGTRLSIL.

The chain recombines TRBV2 with TRBJ1-1; no definite D call. The CDR3 consists of 14 residues. Germline V gene data show CDR1 as SNHLY and CDR2 as FYNNEI. Trimming took off 10 bases at V and 1 base at J, with 16 bases between the two ends. The CDR3 loop is CATREVSPNTEAFF. In DNA, the CDR3 is TGTGCCACCCGGGAGGTCTCTCCGAACACTGAAGCTTTCTTT.

The chain uses TRBV7-9 and TRBJ2-5; 8 bases are shared with TRBD2. The CDR3 loop spans 15 amino acids. Germline CDR1 is SEHNR and CDR2 is FQNEAQ (reference sequence). V lost 1 base and J lost 5; bases outside the gene matches: 6. The CDR3 DNA reads as TGTGCCAGCAGCTTAGAGGCTAGCGGGTGGGAGACCCAGTACTTC. Translating gives CASSLEASGWETQYF.

The rearrangement links TRBV10-3 to TRBJ1-1; 12 nucleotides line up with TRBD1. Germline V gene sequence: CDR1 ENHRY, CDR2 SYGVKD. Trimming removed 6 bases from V and 5 bases from J; junction bases left unmatched: 13. The CDR3 runs to 17 residues. CDR3 sequence reads: CAIRRGTGGWSGTEAFF. CDR3 DNA sequence: TGTGCCATCAGACGAGGGACAGGGGGCTGGTCGGGGACTGAAGCTTTCTTT.

The rearrangement uses TRBV10-3 and TRBJ1-6; 7 positions match TRBD1. V trimming: 6 bases; J trimming: 8 bases; junction bases outside the gene matches: 7. CDR3 length: 14 amino acids. Germline V lookup: CDR1 ENHRY, CDR2 SYGVKD. CDR3 in amino acids: CAISGTVKDSPLHF. The DNA of the CDR3 is TGTGCCATCAGCGGGACAGTGAAGGATTCACCCCTCCACTTT.

In DNA form, the CDR3 reads TGCGCCAGCAGCTTGGCGGGACAACTGGAAGGGGGCTACACCTTC. It translates to CASSLAGQLEGGYTF. The chain combines TRBV5-1 with TRBJ1-2; a possible D gene is TRBD1 (6 bases). Trimming took 0 bases from V and 8 from J, leaving 17 bases between them. The CDR3 totals 15 residues. Germline V gene sequence: CDR1 SGHRS, CDR2 YFSETQ. The full variable domain, rest sourced from reference TRBV5-1 and TRBJ1-2, is KAGVTQTPRYLIKTRGQQVTLSCSPISGHRSVSWYQQTPGQGLQFLFEYFSETQRNKGNFPGRFSGRQFSNSRSEMNVSTLELGDSALYLCASSLAGQLEGGYTFGSGTRLTVV.

This sequence joins TRBV5-5 and TRBJ2-3, with D perhaps TRBD2 (7 bases). Germline CDR1 and CDR2: SGHKS and YYEKEE (reference sequence). Trimming stripped 2 bases from V and 4 bases from J, with 14 bases between. CDR3 size: 15 residues. The CDR3 protein is CASSLGGAGADTQYF. The CDR3 DNA is TGTGCCAGCAGCTTAGGGGGGGCAGGGGCAGATACGCAGTATTTT.

CDR3 DNA sequence: TGTGCCAGCAGCTCGATTTTAGCGGGGGGGCTTCTTAAGCTCTCCTACAATGAGCAGTTCTTC. Amino acid sequence: CASSSILAGGLLKLSYNEQFF. This chain links TRBV7-8 with TRBJ2-1; 11 bases are shared with TRBD2. With V trimmed by 4 bases and J by 0 bases, 17 bases remained unmatched. Looked up from germline, CDR1 is SGHVS and CDR2 is FQNEAQ. The CDR3 consists of 21 residues.

This clone was counted a few times. The chain uses TRBV6-4 and TRBJ1-2; D not certain. The CDR3 is 15 residues long. The V end was cut by 2 bases, the J end by 4 bases, with 14 bases between. CDR1 is MRHNA and CDR2 is SNTAGT in the germline V gene. The CDR3 is CASSDEAVIFYGYTF. CDR3 nucleotides: TGTGCCAGCAGTGACGAGGCAGTTATCTTCTATGGCTACACCTTC.

This clone came up a few times. The gene calls are TRBV7-2 and TRBJ2-7, with TRBD2 identical over 10 bases. The CDR3 sequence is 15 residues long. CDR1 and CDR2 (germline): SGHTA, FQGNSA. V was clipped by 5 bases and J by 6 bases; unmatched bases: 10. CDR3 in amino acids: CASSPGTSGVGEQYF. CDR3 bases: TGTGCCAGCAGCCCCGGTACTAGCGGGGTTGGCGAGCAGTACTTC.

The rearrangement uses TRBV19 and TRBJ1-5; 10 nucleotides agree with TRBD1. The CDR3 runs to 17 residues. Germline V gene data show CDR1 as LNHDA and CDR2 as SQIVND (reference sequence). V shed 4 bases, J shed 0 bases, and the junction held 6 bases outside the gene matches. CDR3 bases: TGTGCCAGTAGTAGGGGACAGGGGCCCGATAGCAATCAGCCCCAGCATTTT. Translation gives CASSRGQGPDSNQPQHF.

The chain recombines TRBV11-3 with TRBJ2-7; D not certain. Between the trimmed V and J ends, which lost 0 bases and 2 bases, there was a span of 5 bases. The V gene's germline CDR1 is SGHNT and CDR2 YENEEA. This CDR3 comprises 13 residues. In DNA form, the CDR3 reads TGTGCCAGCAGCTTAGATACAGCCTACGAGCAGTACTTC. Translated, it gives CASSLDTAYEQYF.

This chain connects TRBV25-1 to TRBJ1-1, with no clear D. This CDR3 comprises 12 residues. The V end was cut by 5 bases, the J end by 6 bases, with 10 bases between. Germline CDR1 MGHDK, CDR2 SYGVNS. For the CDR3, the DNA is TGTGCCAGCAGTTCCGGACTATCTGAAGCTTTCTTT. Its translation is CASSSGLSEAFF.

The rearrangement uses TRBV4-2 and TRBJ1-1, with D uncertain. V lost 0 bases and J lost 5, with 19 bases in between. CDR1 is LGHNA, CDR2 YNFKEQ, per germline. The CDR3 is 17 residues long. CDR3 DNA sequence: TGTGCCAGCAGCCAAGAAGGTAACCTCCGAGGCGGGACTGAAGCTTTCTTT. It yields the protein CASSQEGNLRGGTEAFF.

The chain has TRBV27 and TRBJ1-4, with D maybe TRBD1 (5 bases). There are 14 residues in the CDR3. V was trimmed by 4 bases and J by 4 bases, leaving 10 bases between them. The germline CDR1 and CDR2 sequences are MNHEY and SMNVEV (reference sequence). This CDR3 reads CASSWGGVNEKLFF. The CDR3 DNA reads TGTGCCAGCAGTTGGGGCGGGGTTAATGAAAAACTGTTTTTT. Using reference TRBV27 and TRBJ1-4 for the parts outside the CDR3, the full variable domain is EAQVTQNPRYLITVTGKKLTVTCSQNMNHEYMSWYRQDPGLGLRQIYYSMNVEVTDKGDVPEGYKVSRKEKRNFPLILESPSPNQTSLYFCASSWGGVNEKLFFGSGTQLSVL.

The chain joins TRBV18 to TRBJ1-3; the D is unclear. The CDR3 consists of 15 residues. V gave up 3 bases and J gave up 0 bases, with 9 bases separating them. Looked up from germline, CDR1 is KGHSH and CDR2 is LQKENI. The CDR3 is CASSPPRGSGNTIYF. The CDR3 DNA reads TGTGCCAGCTCACCCCCTCGCGGCTCTGGAAACACCATATATTTT. Complete variable domain (other parts from reference TRBV18 and TRBJ1-3): NAGVMQNPRHLVRRRGQEARLRCSPMKGHSHVYWYRQLPEEGLKFMVYLQKENIIDESGMPKERFSAEFPKEGPSILRIQQVVRGDSAAYFCASSPPRGSGNTIYFGEGSWLTVV.

This rearrangement joins TRBV5-5 to TRBJ1-4, with D possibly matching TRBD1 (5 bases). Trimming left V 5 bases short and J 4 bases short, with 15 bases between. This CDR3 region has 15 residues. CDR1 SGHKS and CDR2 YYEKEE come from the germline V gene (reference sequence). This CDR3 is CASSLSGFYNEKLFF. The CDR3 nucleotides read TGTGCCAGCAGTCTTTCAGGGTTTTATAATGAAAAACTGTTTTTT.

This clone has more than one count but fewer than ten. The J gene is TRBJ1-3, the V gene TRBV6-5, with D unresolved. The CDR3 is made up of 14 amino acids. Looked up from germline, CDR1 is MNHEY and CDR2 is SVGAGI. Trimming removed 6 bases at V and 0 bases at J, with 9 bases between. The CDR3: CASRMRLSGNTIYF. DNA for the CDR3: TGTGCCAGCAGGATGAGACTCTCTGGAAACACCATATATTTT.

This chain joins TRBV11-2 and TRBJ1-6; 8 bases are a match to TRBD1. With V trimmed by 2 bases and J by 8 bases, 14 bases remained unmatched. Germline values: CDR1 SGHAT, CDR2 FQNNGV. This CDR3 has 18 amino acids. The DNA for the CDR3 is TGTGCCAGCAGCTTACTTAGGAGGACAGGGAAAGAGTATTCACCCCTCCACTTT. This gives the protein CASSLLRRTGKEYSPLHF. Filled out from reference TRBV11-2 and TRBJ1-6, the complete variable domain reads EAGVAQSPRYKIIEKRQSVAFWCNPISGHATLYWYQQILGQGPKLLIQFQNNGVVDDSQLPKDRFSAERLKGVDSTLKIQPAKLEDSAVYLCASSLLRRTGKEYSPLHFGNGTRLTVT.

This sequence joins TRBV7-9 and TRBJ2-3, with 13 bases matching TRBD2. V lost 5 bases to trimming and J lost 4 bases; unmatched junction nucleotides: 6. CDR3 length equals 16 residues. Germline-derived CDR1 and CDR2 are SEHNR and FQNEAQ (reference sequence). The CDR3 loop reads CASSLLAGGPADTQYF. Here the CDR3 DNA reads TGTGCCAGCAGCCTACTAGCGGGGGGGCCCGCAGATACGCAGTATTTT.